This T cell receptor beta chain comes out of a study of T cell responses to AZD1222 COVID-19 vaccine (dated by TCRdb to the early 2020s). Background for the entire study: AZD1222 recipients whose second dose came at about 4 weeks and those whose second dose came at about 12 weeks were combined into one group, since spike-specific TCR depth and breadth did not differ between the two schedules. TCR sequencing covered over 230 trial participants: 207 given two doses of AZD1222 and 26 given two doses of MenACWY control vaccine. Trial participants were enrolled by age into 18-55, 56-69 and 70-plus year subgroups, with around 150, 28 and 57 TCR-sequenced participants respectively.

Beyond this particular receptor, the publication reports: Conclusions about previously exposed vaccinees are limited, since just six AZD1222 recipients were seropositive for SARS-CoV-2 at baseline. The 56-69-year group was small, and its depth increase did not reach significance, likely because of low power. Participants were mostly white British and included more females than males, and it was suggested by the authors that clonal diversity may have been underestimated. Nearly half of unique spike-specific TCRs reportedly recognized epitopes outside regions mutated in the B.1.351 and B.1.1.7 variants. After two AZD1222 doses, both the breadth and the depth of spike-specific TCRs were significantly higher than at day 0 and than in MenACWY recipients. The vaccine-associated CD4 TCRs covered the entire spike protein, and the dominant responses fell in regions 160-218 and 743-854. Because no samples from the day 14 peak response were available, repertoires could be characterized only after the peak T cell response.

The CDR3 regions of human TCRbeta chains were analyzed by immunosequencing. Per the original workflow: Repertoire TCRs were checked for matches against a reference library of SARS-CoV-2-specific TCRs that had been generated using the MIRA antigen-specificity platform. Breadth was defined as the fraction of unique TCRs that were SARS-CoV-2-associated, and depth was defined as the fraction of total T cells that were SARS-CoV-2-associated. Using the MIRA data, every spike-specific TCR was mapped to the spike region that the TCR reacted to and assigned to either a CD4 or a CD8 class. Log10-transformed breadth and depth values were compared by one-way ANOVA with Sidak's multiple comparisons tests. TCRdb took this table from immuneACCESS and kept in-frame rearrangements with V and J called. Such tables lack part of the clones; where checked against another copy, unresolved V genes explain under half of the gap, and the rest is unexplained. D and trimming come from the DNA, and the V and J calls and clone size come from that table. This sample gives fewer than 120,000 clones in total; around 81% of them show up just once. The top ten constitute 4% to 5% of the sample.

With regard to this clone: Its binding antigen is unknown. One base away there is no much larger clone; base qualities are not given.

In the paper's terms, the time point label means: baseline before first vaccination. The vaccinee samples were drawn from two UK trials, COV001 and COV002, one of which was a single-blind randomized controlled phase 2/3 trial testing AZD1222 (ChAdOx1 nCoV-19) in healthy adults. For TCRbeta chain sequencing, PBMC samples were collected from trial participants at day 0 and at day 28 after the second dose. The clonotype comes from an adult in good health. Sample: peripheral blood, taken on day 0 of AZD1222 vaccination.

This receptor has the CDR3 CASSKGPLNTEAFF. The base sequence is TGTGCCAGCAGCAAGGGACCCTTGAACACTGAAGCTTTCTTT. This chain is built from TRBV7-6 and TRBJ1-1; TRBD1 is a possible D gene, resting on 5 matching bases. For CDR1 and CDR2, the germline V gene lists SGHVS and FNYEAQ. From its cysteine to its phenylalanine, the CDR3 spans 14 amino acids. Only the CDR3 part of the read is kept: 42 bases, read in frame from the first base. Trimming takes 5 bases from V and 0 bases from J, and the germline ends sit 10 bases apart.